Below are 8 T cell receptor beta chains sequenced from a single sample in a study of OX40 agonist ivuxolimab in advanced cancers. TCRdb's copy holds only in-frame clones and misses some; the assay was immunoSEQ multiplex PCR. The sample holds about 50,000 clones, around 87% seen once. The material was CD4+ or CD8+ T cells sorted from blood, obtained in a trial of the OX40 agonist ivuxolimab. The receptors shown here come from an adult with an advanced solid tumor such as melanoma, head and neck, liver or kidney cancer.

This chain joins TRBV18 and TRBJ2-1; D might be TRBD1 (5 bases). The CDR3 spans 13 residues. V was trimmed by 5 bases and J by 6 bases, leaving 11 bases between them. The germline gives CDR1 KGHSH, CDR2 LQKENI. For the CDR3, the DNA is TGTGCCAGCTCAGGGCAGGGCATCAATGAGCAGTTCTTC. This gives the protein CASSGQGINEQFF.

The chain carries TRBV6-1 and TRBJ2-2; D is unresolved. Between the trimmed V and J ends, which lost 1 base and 5 bases, there was a span of 5 bases. The germline CDR1 and CDR2 sequences are MNHNS and SASEGT. The CDR3 contains 13 residues. CDR3 nucleotide sequence: TGTGCCAGCAGTGAAGGCGGAACCGGGGAGCTGTTTTTT. This encodes CASSEGGTGELFF.

Worth noting for this clone: The same CDR3 can be traced to other DNA sequences in this sample. The chain recombines TRBV7-6 with TRBJ2-3; D is unclear. CDR3 length equals 13 residues. Germline loops: CDR1 SGHVS, CDR2 FNYEAQ. Trimming removed 6 bases at V and 0 bases at J, with 7 bases between. CDR3 residues: CASRPSSTDTQYF. The CDR3 DNA sequence: TGTGCCAGCAGACCCTCTAGCACAGATACGCAGTATTTT. The entire variable domain, with the rest obtained from reference TRBV7-6 and TRBJ2-3, is as follows: GAGVSQSPRYKVTKRGQDVALRCDPISGHVSLYWYRQALGQGPEFLTYFNYEAQQDKSGLPNDRFSAERPEGSISTLTIQRTEQRDSAMYRCASRPSSTDTQYFGPGTRLTVL.

The rearrangement joins TRBV7-3 to TRBJ2-1, with 8 bases matching TRBD2. V was pared by 4 bases and J by 6 bases, with 5 bases of the junction left unmatched. Germline V gene lookup returns CDR1 SGHTA and CDR2 FQGTGA. This CDR3 region has 14 residues. This CDR3 is CASSWNGGANEQFF. DNA for the CDR3: TGTGCCAGCAGCTGGAACGGGGGGGCCAATGAGCAGTTCTTC.

In its sample, this clone was seen a few times. The V call is TRBV10-3, the J call TRBJ2-2, with 13 nucleotides matching TRBD2. The CDR3 length is 14 residues. Germline-derived CDR1 and CDR2 are ENHRY and SYGVKD. V dropped 4 bases and J dropped 8; count of bases not matched to a gene: 1. In DNA form, the CDR3 reads TGTGCCATCAGTGGGACTAGCGGGAGAGGGGAGCTGTTTTTT. Translation: CAISGTSGRGELFF.

The chain uses TRBV14 and TRBJ2-3, with TRBD1 identical over 7 bases. The CDR3 consists of 16 residues. V trimming: 4 bases; J trimming: 5 bases; junction bases outside the gene matches: 12. Looked up from germline, CDR1 is SGHDN and CDR2 is FVKESK. The CDR3 spells CASSPRPGGGKDTQYF. For the CDR3, the DNA is TGTGCCAGCAGCCCCCGTCCAGGGGGTGGGAAAGATACGCAGTATTTT.

This chain links TRBV11-1 with TRBJ1-2; D ambiguous. In germline, CDR1 is SGHAT, CDR2 FQDESV (reference sequence). CDR3 size: 13 residues. V was cut by 3 bases and J by 4 bases, with 9 bases left in between. The chain's CDR3 is CASSFGRFYGYTF. The CDR3, as DNA: TGTGCCAGCAGCTTTGGGCGGTTCTATGGCTACACCTTC.

The chain couples TRBV7-2 to TRBJ1-2; D call uncertain. Germline loops: CDR1 SGHTA, CDR2 FQGNSA. The V end was cut by 5 bases, the J end by 4 bases, with 17 bases between. The CDR3 is 15 residues long. CDR3 in amino acids: CASSLAAGDGYGYTF. The DNA of the CDR3 is TGTGCCAGCAGCCTCGCGGCGGGCGACGGCTATGGCTACACCTTC.